Detailed here is one TCR beta chain. Profiling relied on immunoSEQ multiplex PCR, and the TCRdb table lists in-frame clones only, not all of them. The data hold more than 110,000 clones, with about 90% observed a single time. This entry belongs to a study of T cell responses to AZD1222 COVID-19 vaccine. V shed 5 bases, J shed 3 bases, and the junction held 3 bases outside the gene matches. CDR3 length equals 12 residues. CDR1 GTSNPN and CDR2 SVGIG come from the germline V gene (reference sequence). V gene TRBV30 combines with J gene TRBJ1-2; TRBD1 matches at 7 bases. The sequencing here drew on peripheral blood, taken on day 0 of AZD1222 vaccination. This receptor was obtained from an adult in good health. Here the CDR3 DNA reads TGTGCCTGGTTCGACAGGGACTATGGCTACACCTTC. It encodes CAWFDRDYGYTF.